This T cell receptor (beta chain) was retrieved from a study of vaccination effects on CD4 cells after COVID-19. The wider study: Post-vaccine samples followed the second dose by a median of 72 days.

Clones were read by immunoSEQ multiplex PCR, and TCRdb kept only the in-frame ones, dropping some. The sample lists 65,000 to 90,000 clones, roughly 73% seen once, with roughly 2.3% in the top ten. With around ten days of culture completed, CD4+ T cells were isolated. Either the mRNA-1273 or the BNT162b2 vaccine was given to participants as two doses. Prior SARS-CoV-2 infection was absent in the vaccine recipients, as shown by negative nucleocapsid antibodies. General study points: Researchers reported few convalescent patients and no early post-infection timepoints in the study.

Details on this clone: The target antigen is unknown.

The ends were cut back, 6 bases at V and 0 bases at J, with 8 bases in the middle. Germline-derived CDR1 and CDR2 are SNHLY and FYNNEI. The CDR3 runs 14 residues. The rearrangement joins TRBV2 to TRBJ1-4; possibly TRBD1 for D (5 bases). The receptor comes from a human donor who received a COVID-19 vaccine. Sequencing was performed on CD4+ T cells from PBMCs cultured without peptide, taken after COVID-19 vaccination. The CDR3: CASRTTATNEKLFF. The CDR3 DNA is TGTGCCAGCAGGACGACAGCAACTAATGAAAAACTGTTTTTT.